Listed below are T cell receptor beta chains from one sample, sequenced in a study of neurological immune-mediated disorders. Via MiXCR, TCRdb re-called the 5' RACE reads, giving one row per CDR3 protein. Of tens of thousands of distinct CDR3 sequences in the sample, roughly 2.5% were seen once. The sequenced sample consisted of PBMCs. These receptors all stem from a man aged 50 or older with multiple sclerosis. The CDR3 runs from the conserved cysteine through the conserved F or W. A D gene is named only where the DNA matches it firmly. A clone size is listed for some rows: how often the clone was seen (once, few, many), or a class if it is expanded.

TRBJ2-1 many TRBD1 TRBV10-3 CAITGQGHYNEQFF TGTGCCATCACCGGACAGGGCCATTACAATGAGCAGTTCTTC
TRBJ2-1 many TRBD2 TRBV4-2 CASSQDYFQRGVNEQFF TGTGCCAGCAGCCAAGATTACTTTCAGCGGGGGGTCAATGAGCAGTTCTTC
TRBJ1-2 many - TRBV7-3 CASSEAPGAQGYTF TGTGCCAGCAGCGAAGCCCCAGGGGCGCAGGGCTACACCTTC
TRBJ2-7 many - TRBV5-1 CASSEPGFEQYF TGCGCCAGCAGCGAGCCAGGTTTCGAGCAGTACTTC
TRBJ1-3 many - TRBV20-1 CSARDSRRSGNTIYF TGCAGTGCTAGAGATTCCAGGCGCTCTGGAAACACCATATATTTT
TRBJ1-1 many - TRBV5-1 CASGHRENTEAFF TGCGCCAGCGGCCACAGGGAAAACACTGAAGCTTTCTTT
TRBJ1-2 many - TRBV7-2 CASRSTGFHRYTF TGTGCCAGCAGATCCACAGGCTTCCATCGCTACACCTTC
TRBJ2-5 many - TRBV3-1 CASSQGWETQYF TGTGCCAGCAGCCAAGGGTGGGAGACCCAGTACTTC
TRBJ1-2 many - TRBV20-1 CSVPDAGYGYTF TGCAGTGTCCCGGACGCCGGCTATGGCTACACCTTC
TRBJ2-2 many - TRBV6-6 CASSSGTAPGELFF TGTGCCAGCAGCTCCGGGACTGCTCCCGGGGAGCTGTTTTTT
TRBJ2-2 many - TRBV6-5 CASSTGGGWELFF TGTGCCAGCAGTACCGGAGGGGGTTGGGAGCTGTTTTTT
TRBJ2-7 few TRBD1 TRBV11-2 CASSPTGTGLYEQYF TGTGCCAGCAGCCCCACCGGGACAGGGTTATACGAGCAGTACTTC
TRBJ2-1 many TRBD2 TRBV25-1 CASSGVGGGYNEQFF TGTGCCAGCAGTGGGGTTGGGGGGGGTTACAATGAGCAGTTCTTC
TRBJ2-1 many TRBD2 TRBV20-1 CSARVLAGPYNEQFF TGCAGTGCTAGAGTTCTAGCGGGGCCCTACAATGAGCAGTTCTTC
TRBJ1-2 many TRBD1 TRBV20-1 CSAQDRAVLYGYTF TGCAGTGCTCAGGACAGGGCGGTTCTCTATGGCTACACCTTC
TRBJ2-3 many - TRBV5-1 CASSLEVYRTDTQYF TGCGCCAGCAGCTTGGAAGTCTACCGCACAGATACGCAGTATTTT
TRBJ2-1 - - TRBV3-1 CASSMDGYGEQFF TGTGCCAGCAGCATGGACGGCTATGGCGAGCAGTTCTTC
TRBJ2-5 many TRBD2 TRBV20-1 CSARVWRAGGPETQYF TGCAGTGCTAGAGTTTGGCGGGCGGGGGGGCCGGAGACCCAGTACTTC
TRBJ1-1 many - TRBV6-5 CASRLQGYTEAFF TGTGCCAGCAGACTACAGGGTTACACTGAAGCTTTCTTT
TRBJ1-1 many - TRBV5-1 CASSLDRHGAEAFF TGCGCCAGCAGCTTGGATCGTCATGGCGCTGAAGCTTTCTTT
TRBJ2-3 many TRBD2 TRBV10-3 CAISVTGLAGGETDTQYF TGTGCCATCAGCGTCACGGGACTAGCGGGGGGTGAGACAGATACGCAGTATTTT
TRBJ1-5 many - TRBV3-1 CASSQAGARQPQHF TGTGCCAGCAGCCAAGCGGGGGCTCGGCAGCCCCAGCATTTT
TRBJ1-2 many - TRBV9 CASSLPSGVYGYTF TGTGCCAGCAGCCTCCCCTCCGGGGTCTATGGCTACACCTTC
TRBJ1-1 many TRBD1 TRBV6-5 CASSYSFDRDTEAFF TGTGCCAGCAGTTACTCATTCGACAGGGACACTGAAGCTTTCTTT
TRBJ1-4 many - TRBV25-1 CASSGTATNEKLFF TGTGCCAGCAGTGGGACTGCAACTAATGAAAAACTGTTTTTT
TRBJ2-3 many TRBD1 TRBV7-2 CASSLAWTGVLSTDTQYF TGTGCCAGCAGCTTAGCGTGGACAGGAGTCCTAAGCACAGATACGCAGTATTTT
TRBJ1-4 many - TRBV6-5 CASGMNEKLFF TGTGCCAGTGGTATGAATGAAAAACTGTTTTTT
TRBJ1-6 many TRBD1 TRBV3-1 CASRLRQGGNSPLHF TGTGCCAGCAGACTAAGACAGGGGGGTAATTCACCCCTCCACTTT
TRBJ1-2 many TRBD1 TRBV6-5 CASSKGQGYGYTF TGTGCCAGCAGTAAGGGACAGGGGTATGGCTACACCTTC
TRBJ2-1 many - TRBV28 CASSLFGEQFF TGTGCCAGCAGTCTGTTTGGGGAGCAGTTCTTC
TRBJ2-5 many - TRBV11-2 CASSFGKAASF TGTGCCAGCAGCTTCGGAAAGGCAGCATCCTTC
TRBJ1-2 many - TRBV7-9 CASSFGGDSAAWGYTF TGTGCCAGCAGCTTCGGGGGCGACAGCGCGGCGTGGGGCTACACCTTC
TRBJ2-2 many - TRBV20-1 CSARGANTGELFF TGCAGTGCCCGAGGGGCGAACACCGGGGAGCTGTTTTTT
TRBJ2-3 many TRBD2 TRBV12-3/TRBV12-4 CASSYRRGGAGDTQYF TGTGCCAGCAGTTATCGGCGGGGGGGCGCGGGAGATACGCAGTATTTT
TRBJ1-5 many - TRBV5-1 CASSLEGMGNQPQNF TGCGCCAGCAGCTTGGAAGGGATGGGCAATCAGCCCCAGAATTTT
TRBJ1-2 many - TRBV5-6 CASSLGWGYTF TGTGCCAGCAGCTTGGGCTGGGGCTACACCTTC
TRBJ2-1 many TRBD2 TRBV5-1 CASSEASGGHSDNEQFF TGCGCCAGCAGCGAGGCTAGCGGGGGCCATTCAGACAATGAGCAGTTCTTC
TRBJ1-2 many TRBD1 TRBV12-3/TRBV12-4 CASSLSGTGVAF TGTGCCAGCAGTTTATCAGGCACAGGGGTAGCCTTC
TRBJ2-7 many - TRBV27 CASSLSGPKYYEQYF TGTGCCAGCAGTTTATCGGGTCCGAAATACTACGAGCAGTACTTC
TRBJ1-5 many - TRBV5-1 CASSLSGIHQPQHF TGCGCCAGCAGCTTGTCGGGGATTCACCAGCCCCAGCATTTT
TRBJ2-1 many - TRBV5-1 CASSRGSSYNEQFF TGCGCCAGCAGTCGGGGGAGCTCCTACAATGAGCAGTTCTTC
TRBJ2-7 few - TRBV28 CASTHREQSYEQYF TGTGCCAGCACGCACAGGGAGCAATCCTACGAGCAGTACTTC
TRBJ1-5 many - TRBV6-6 CASSYGDPNRGQPQHF TGTGCCAGCAGTTACGGGGACCCAAACCGGGGGCAGCCCCAGCATTTT
TRBJ2-5 many - TRBV11-3 CASSLWAPQETQYF TGTGCCAGCAGCCTCTGGGCACCCCAAGAGACCCAGTACTTC
TRBJ1-5 many - TRBV12-3/TRBV12-4 CASSFNVNQPQNF TGTGCCAGCAGTTTTAACGTAAATCAGCCCCAGAATTTT
TRBJ2-3 many - TRBV9 CASTQGGGSTDTQYF TGTGCCAGCACCCAGGGAGGGGGGAGCACAGATACGCAGTATTTT
TRBJ2-2 many - TRBV12-3/TRBV12-4 CASSLVGPGELFF TGTGCCAGCAGTTTAGTAGGGCCCGGGGAGCTGTTTTTT